This T cell receptor beta chain was profiled in a study of chemoradiotherapy in HPV16-positive cancers. About the research overall: A couple of HPV16-positive patients' cells yielded candidate HPV-specific clones and common motifs.

CDR1 is SGHDN and CDR2 is FVKESK in the germline V gene. This CDR3 has 19 amino acids. Deletions cut 4 bases from V and 3 bases from J, with 28 bases between. TCRdb keeps only in-frame clones here, not all; method: immunoSEQ multiplex PCR. The sample includes approximately 8,800 clones, 65% to 75% seen only once; the top ten take roughly 9.1%. A note on this clone: Its antigen is not identified.

Study-wide findings and caveats: Candidate HPV-specific clones and E7-related TCR motifs grew in tumor during treatment.

The chain is built from TRBV14 and TRBJ2-7, with D possibly being TRBD1 or TRBD2 (7 bases each). The material sequenced was tumor tissue, taken from a patient who underwent chemoradiotherapy. The clonotype was recovered from a human donor with HPV-associated anogenital cancer. DNA for the CDR3: TGTGCCAGCAGCCCACTCGGGGGGCAGGGGGTCCTGTCCCGCTACGAGCAGTACTTC. Protein: CASSPLGGQGVLSRYEQYF. Combining the CDR3 with reference TRBV14 and TRBJ2-7 gives the whole variable domain EAGVTQFPSHSVIEKGQTVTLRCDPISGHDNLYWYRRVMGKEIKFLLHFVKESKQDESGMPNNRFLAERTGGTYSTLKVQPAELEDSGVYFCASSPLGGQGVLSRYEQYFGPGTRLTVT.